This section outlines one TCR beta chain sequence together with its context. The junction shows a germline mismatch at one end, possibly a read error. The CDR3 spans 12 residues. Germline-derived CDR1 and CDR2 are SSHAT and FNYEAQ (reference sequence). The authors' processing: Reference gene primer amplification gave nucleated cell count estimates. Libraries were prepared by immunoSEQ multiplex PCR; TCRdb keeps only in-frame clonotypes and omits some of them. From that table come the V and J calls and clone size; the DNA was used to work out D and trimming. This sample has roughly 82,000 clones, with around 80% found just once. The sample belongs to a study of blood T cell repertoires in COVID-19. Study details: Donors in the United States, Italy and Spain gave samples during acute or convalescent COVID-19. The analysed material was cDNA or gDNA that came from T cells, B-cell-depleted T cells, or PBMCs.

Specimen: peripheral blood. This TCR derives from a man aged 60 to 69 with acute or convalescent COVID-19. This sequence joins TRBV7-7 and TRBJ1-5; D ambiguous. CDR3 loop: CASSITAGPQHF. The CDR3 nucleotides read TGTGCTAGCAGCATAACAGCAGGGCCCCAGCATTTT.